Here is one T cell receptor beta chain with its context. Antigen specificity is unknown. This record comes from a study of OX40 agonist ivuxolimab in advanced cancers. Turning to the study itself: Hepatocellular carcinoma, melanoma, renal cell or head and neck cancer was diagnosed in the dose-escalation patients. Notes on the study in general: Researchers did not determine the expanded peripheral T cells' antigen specificity.

The assay was immunoSEQ multiplex PCR, and TCRdb's table has in-frame clones only and misses some. The repertoire includes 70,000 to 80,000 clones, 80% to 95% of them detected once, and 0.4% to 0.5% sits in the top ten. The CDR3 is 14 residues long. The germline CDR1 and CDR2 sequences are MNHEY and SMNVEV (reference sequence). Trimming took off 0 bases at V and 5 bases at J, with 10 bases between the two ends. The receptor comes from an adult with an advanced solid tumor such as melanoma, head and neck, liver or kidney cancer. The specimen was CD4+ or CD8+ T cells sorted from blood, collected in a trial of the OX40 agonist ivuxolimab. This chain connects TRBV27 to TRBJ2-5; TRBD1 is a possible D gene (6 bases). CDR3 DNA: TGTGCCAGCAGTTTATCGACAGGTTTGGAGACCCAGTACTTC. It codes for CASSLSTGLETQYF.